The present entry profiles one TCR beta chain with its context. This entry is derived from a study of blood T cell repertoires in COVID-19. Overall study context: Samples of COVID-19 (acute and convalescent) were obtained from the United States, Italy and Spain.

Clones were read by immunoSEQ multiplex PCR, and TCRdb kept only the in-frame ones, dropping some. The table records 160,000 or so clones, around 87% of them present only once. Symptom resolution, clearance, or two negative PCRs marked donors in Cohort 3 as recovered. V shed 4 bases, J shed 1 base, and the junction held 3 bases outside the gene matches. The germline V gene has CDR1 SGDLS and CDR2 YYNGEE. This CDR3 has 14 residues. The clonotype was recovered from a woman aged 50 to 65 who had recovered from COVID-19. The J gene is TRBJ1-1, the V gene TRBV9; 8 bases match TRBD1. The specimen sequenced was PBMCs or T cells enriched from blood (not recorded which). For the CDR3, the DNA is TGTGCCAGCAGCCCCGGGACAGGGAACACTGAAGCTTTCTTT. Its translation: CASSPGTGNTEAFF.